The rows below give T cell receptor beta chains drawn from one sample of a study of blood T cell repertoires in COVID-19. Libraries were prepared by immunoSEQ multiplex PCR; TCRdb keeps only in-frame clonotypes and omits some of them. The table includes 170,000 or so clones, 89% detected once. Sequenced material: peripheral blood. All receptors come from a man aged 18-30 years who had recovered from COVID-19. CDR3s leave out the opening cysteine and the closing phenylalanine or tryptophan. Size is omitted from some rows. Given values are once, few, many or a class for expanded clones.

TRBV7-3	TRBJ2-3	-	ASSTPSGTSGMEDTQY
TRBV7-9	TRBJ1-1	-	ASSSPGQAGTEAF
TRBV6-2/TRBV6-3	TRBJ2-3	-	ASSWGRGGDTQY
TRBV7-9	TRBJ1-1	-	ASRVQGGSEAF
TRBV21-1	TRBJ2-7	-	ASSQRTSGIHYEQY
TRBV25-1	TRBJ1-2	-	ATEINYGYT
TRBV28	TRBJ1-5	-	ASSSQGTKPQH
TRBV6-6	TRBJ2-2	-	ASGGGGELF
TRBV7-2	TRBJ2-3	-	ASSLSTDTQY
TRBV28	TRBJ2-2	-	ASSPGTGESGELF
TRBV12-5	TRBJ1-1	-	ASAPGNTEAF
TRBV27	TRBJ1-2	-	ASSPTHRGVSNYGYT
TRBV12-5	TRBJ2-1	-	ASGSGNEQF
TRBV6-6	TRBJ2-7	-	ASAPPSGMSYEQY
TRBV28	TRBJ1-4	once	ASSPLGGTLLNEKLF
TRBV7-3	TRBJ2-1	-	ASSFLASSYNEQF
TRBV6-6	TRBJ1-6	-	ASSREQGWNSPLH
TRBV6-1	TRBJ2-1	-	ASSESGRGNNEQF
TRBV3-1/TRBV3-2	TRBJ2-6	-	ASSRLAGANVLT
TRBV11-3	TRBJ2-1	once	ASSSQGSPRGRYEQF
TRBV6-2/TRBV6-3	TRBJ2-7	-	ASSSIDREIYEQY
TRBV7-2	TRBJ2-7	-	ASSPTRGLYEQY
TRBV7-7	TRBJ2-5	few	ASSLDGFQETQY
TRBV10-3	TRBJ1-5	-	AISEWRQGNQPQH
TRBV19	TRBJ2-7	-	ASTSGAVPYEQY
TRBV28	TRBJ1-2	once	ASSFVGSGGYT
TRBV19	TRBJ2-1	-	ASSPLYSGTVYNEQF
TRBV27	TRBJ1-5	-	ASSRGTGSNQPQH
TRBV3-1/TRBV3-2	TRBJ2-3	-	ASSPNSTDTQY
TRBV19	TRBJ1-5	-	ASSRGRRGVNLGSNQPQH
TRBV21-1	TRBJ2-7	few	ASSKVRDRGRGAYEQY
TRBV15	TRBJ1-2	-	ATSRGEPGGAYGYT
TRBV11-3	TRBJ2-5	-	ASSARTGVGETQY
TRBV19	TRBJ2-7	once	VRLTPGYEQY
TRBV28	TRBJ1-1	few	ASRSGTGWTEAF
TRBV5-4	TRBJ2-1	-	ASSLSLSGSYEQF
TRBV5-6	TRBJ1-1	-	ASSLSGPTEAF
TRBV2	TRBJ2-7	once	ASSEGLTSGAAYEQY
TRBV15	TRBJ1-2	-	ATSRQGGVTGYT
TRBV6-5	TRBJ2-5	-	ASRTRQGAETQY
TRBV27	TRBJ2-7	-	ASSPRLVGQQAYEQY
TRBV19	TRBJ2-1	few	ASSSGVYNEQF
TRBV11-2	TRBJ1-2	-	ASSLDGSGGGYT
TRBV7-8	TRBJ2-5	once	ASSTDRRETQY
TRBV5-4	TRBJ2-5	-	ASSRPIGGVETQY
TRBV6-5	TRBJ2-7	-	ATRTSGVYEQY
TRBV28	TRBJ1-1	-	ASSLLGQGTEAF